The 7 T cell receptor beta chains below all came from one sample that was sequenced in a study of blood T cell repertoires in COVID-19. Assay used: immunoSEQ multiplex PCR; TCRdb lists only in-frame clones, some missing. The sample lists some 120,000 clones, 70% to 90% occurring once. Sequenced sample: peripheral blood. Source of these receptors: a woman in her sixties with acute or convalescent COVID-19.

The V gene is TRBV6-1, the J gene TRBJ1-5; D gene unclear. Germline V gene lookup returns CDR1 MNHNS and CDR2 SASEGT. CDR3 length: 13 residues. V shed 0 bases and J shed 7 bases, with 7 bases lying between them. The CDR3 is CASSEASGQPQHF. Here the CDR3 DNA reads TGTGCCAGCAGTGAAGCCTCCGGGCAGCCCCAGCATTTT.

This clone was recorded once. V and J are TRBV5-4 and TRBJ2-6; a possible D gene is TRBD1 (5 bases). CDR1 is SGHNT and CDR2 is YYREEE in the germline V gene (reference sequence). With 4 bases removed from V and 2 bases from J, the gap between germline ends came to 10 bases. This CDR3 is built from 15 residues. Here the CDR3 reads CASSETVAGANVLTF. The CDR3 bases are TGTGCCAGCAGCGAGACAGTAGCTGGGGCCAACGTCCTGACTTTC.

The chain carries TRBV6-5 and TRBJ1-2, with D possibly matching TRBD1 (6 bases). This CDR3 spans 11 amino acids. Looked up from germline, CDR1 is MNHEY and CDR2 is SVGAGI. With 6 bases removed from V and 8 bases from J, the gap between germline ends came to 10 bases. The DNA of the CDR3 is TGTGCCAGCAGACAGGGTTTCGGCTACACCTTC. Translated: CASRQGFGYTF.

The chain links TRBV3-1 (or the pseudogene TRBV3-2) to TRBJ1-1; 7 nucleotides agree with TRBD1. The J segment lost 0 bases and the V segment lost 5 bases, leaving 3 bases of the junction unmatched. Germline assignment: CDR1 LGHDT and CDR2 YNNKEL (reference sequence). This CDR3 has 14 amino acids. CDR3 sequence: CASSGDRVNTEAFF. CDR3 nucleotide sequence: TGTGCCAGCAGCGGAGACAGGGTGAACACTGAAGCTTTCTTT.

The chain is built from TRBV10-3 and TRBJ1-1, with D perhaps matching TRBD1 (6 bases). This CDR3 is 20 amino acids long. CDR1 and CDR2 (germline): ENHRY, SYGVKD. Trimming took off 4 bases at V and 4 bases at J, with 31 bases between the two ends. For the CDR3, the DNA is TGTGCCATCAGTGCGCCCTTCGGACGACTGCAGGGAAAAGGGGGCACTGAAGCTTTCTTT. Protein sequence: CAISAPFGRLQGKGGTEAFF.

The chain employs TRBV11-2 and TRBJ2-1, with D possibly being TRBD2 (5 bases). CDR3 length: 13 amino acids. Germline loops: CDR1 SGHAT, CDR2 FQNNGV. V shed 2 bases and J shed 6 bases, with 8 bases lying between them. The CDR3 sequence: CASSLPSSNEQFF. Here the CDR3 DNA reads TGTGCCAGCAGCTTACCTAGCTCCAATGAGCAGTTCTTC.

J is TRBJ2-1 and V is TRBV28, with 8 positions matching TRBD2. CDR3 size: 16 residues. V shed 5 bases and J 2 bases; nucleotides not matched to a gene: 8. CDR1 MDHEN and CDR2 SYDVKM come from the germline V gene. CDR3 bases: TGTGCCAGCAGTAAACTTGGACTAGCTGCCTACAATGAGCAGTTCTTC. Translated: CASSKLGLAAYNEQFF.